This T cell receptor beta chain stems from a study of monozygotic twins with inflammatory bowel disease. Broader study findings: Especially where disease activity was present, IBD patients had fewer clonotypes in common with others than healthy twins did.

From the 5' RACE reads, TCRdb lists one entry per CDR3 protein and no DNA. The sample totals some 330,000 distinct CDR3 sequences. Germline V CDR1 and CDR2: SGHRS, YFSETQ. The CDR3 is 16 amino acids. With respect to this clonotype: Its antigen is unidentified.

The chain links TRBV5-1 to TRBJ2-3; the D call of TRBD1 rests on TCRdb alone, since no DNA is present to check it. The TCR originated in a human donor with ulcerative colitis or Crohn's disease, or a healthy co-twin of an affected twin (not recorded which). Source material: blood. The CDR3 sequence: CASSLEWGGSTDTQYF.